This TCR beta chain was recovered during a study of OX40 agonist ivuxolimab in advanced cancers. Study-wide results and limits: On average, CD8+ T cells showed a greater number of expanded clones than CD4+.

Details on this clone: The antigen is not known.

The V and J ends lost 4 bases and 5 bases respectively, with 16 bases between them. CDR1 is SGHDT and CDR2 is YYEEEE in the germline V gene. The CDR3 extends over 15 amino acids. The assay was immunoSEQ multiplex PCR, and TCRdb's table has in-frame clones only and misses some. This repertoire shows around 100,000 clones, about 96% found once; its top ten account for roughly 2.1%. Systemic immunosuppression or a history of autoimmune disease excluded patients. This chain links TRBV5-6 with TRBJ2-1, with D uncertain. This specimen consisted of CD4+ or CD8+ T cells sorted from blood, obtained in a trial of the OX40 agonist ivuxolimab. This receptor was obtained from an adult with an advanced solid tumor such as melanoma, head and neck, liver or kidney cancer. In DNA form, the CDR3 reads TGTGCCAGCAGCCCACTTTGGCGAGATAACAATGAGCAGTTCTTC. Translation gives CASSPLWRDNNEQFF.